This T cell receptor beta chain stems from a study of CD8 T cells in ankylosing spondylitis. The table lists this clonotype with many counts. Generation of TCR beta libraries employed quantitative 5'-RACE incorporating molecular barcodes. TCRdb used MiXCR to reprocess the 5' RACE reads, holding one entry per CDR3 protein. The sample records some 140,000 distinct CDR3 sequences, more than 7% being singletons. V was pared by 0 bases and J by 11 bases, with 13 bases between. The germline gives CDR1 SGHNT, CDR2 YENEEA. The CDR3 consists of 13 residues. The clonotype originates from a male donor with ankylosing spondylitis. The chain employs TRBV11-3 and TRBJ1-1; a possible D gene is TRBD1 (5 bases). Sequenced input: synovial fluid, either unsorted or a sorted T cell fraction (not recorded which). The CDR3 is CASSLDGGAQAFF. The CDR3 nucleotides read TGTGCCAGCAGCTTAGACGGCGGGGCGCAGGCTTTCTTT.